This T cell receptor (beta chain) comes out of a study of cytomegalovirus exposure and HLA in healthy donors. In the study overall: Within an early data release were around 80 million unique TCRs drawn from HLA-typed donors.

Turning to this clone: The antigen is not known.

Trimming took 1 base from V and 3 from J; bases not matched to a gene: 13. This CDR3 comprises 19 residues. Germline CDR1 is MNHEY and CDR2 is SMNVEV (reference sequence). Amplification used 60 Vbeta primers and 13 Jbeta primers. Some clones are missing from TCRdb's copy, which holds only in-frame ones; the method was immunoSEQ multiplex PCR. The profile shows around 100,000 clones, around 80% of them singletons. Whole-study findings and limits: DRB1 had the most TCR associations and HLA-C the fewest, a later analysis found, with rates varying by HLA locus.

The TCR comes from a woman in her late teens or twenties in good health and CMV-seropositive. The chain couples TRBV27 to TRBJ2-1; 9 bases match TRBD2. Sequencing was performed on PBMCs. CDR3 bases: TGTGCCAGCAGTTTATTTACCCGACTAGCGGAGTCCCACTACAATGAGCAGTTCTTC. It translates to CASSLFTRLAESHYNEQFF.